The present T cell receptor (beta chain) was sequenced within a study of T cell repertoires in cytomegalovirus infection. Study information: Signatures in public TCR beta sequences pointed to both CMV infection and matching HLA type. Study results and caveats: CMV carriers with the relevant HLA were identified by cumulative public TCR beta family frequency. In two of eight donors, the top clonotype was HLA-C-restricted CMV-specific.

This clonotype was observed a few times. Its antigen is still unknown. The CDR3 is 14 amino acids. In germline, CDR1 is DFQATT, CDR2 SNEGSKA (reference sequence). V dropped 0 bases and J dropped 5 bases, with 11 bases sitting between them. TCRdb analysed the reads with MiXCR anew, one entry per CDR3 protein. The table records around 770,000 distinct CDR3 sequences, almost 30% of them present only once. The chain combines TRBV20-1 with TRBJ2-1; D remains ambiguous. The TCR comes from a human donor in good health (CMV status not recorded). Some clones in this sample may be carry-over from other donors' samples. This sample comprised cultured CD8+ T cells from PBMCs, obtained from culture after CMV antigen stimulation. The CDR3 loop reads CSARDWRRNNEQFF. CDR3 coding DNA: TGCAGTGCTAGAGATTGGCGAAGAAACAATGAGCAGTTCTTC.